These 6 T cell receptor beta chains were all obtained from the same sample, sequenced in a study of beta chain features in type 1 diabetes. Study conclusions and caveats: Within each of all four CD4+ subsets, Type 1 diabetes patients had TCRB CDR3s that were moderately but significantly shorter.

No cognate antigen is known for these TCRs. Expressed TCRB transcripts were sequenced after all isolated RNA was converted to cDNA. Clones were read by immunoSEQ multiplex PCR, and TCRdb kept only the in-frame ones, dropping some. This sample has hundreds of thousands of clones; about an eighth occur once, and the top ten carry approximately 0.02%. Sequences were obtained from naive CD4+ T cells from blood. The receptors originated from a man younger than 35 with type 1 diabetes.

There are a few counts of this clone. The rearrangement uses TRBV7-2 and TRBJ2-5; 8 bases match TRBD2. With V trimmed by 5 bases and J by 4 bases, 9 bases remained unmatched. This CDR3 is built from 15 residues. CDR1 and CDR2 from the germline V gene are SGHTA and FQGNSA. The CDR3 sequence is CASSPVIAGRETQYF. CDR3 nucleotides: TGTGCCAGCAGCCCAGTGATAGCGGGGAGAGAGACCCAGTACTTC.

The CDR3 nucleotides read TGTGCCAGCACCTCGGGCTACGAGCAGTACTTC. The encoded protein is CASTSGYEQYF. The V call is TRBV7-2, the J call TRBJ2-7; D is unresolved. Germline-derived CDR1 and CDR2 are SGHTA and FQGNSA. The CDR3 sequence is 11 residues long. V was pared by 7 bases and J by 3 bases, with 7 bases between.

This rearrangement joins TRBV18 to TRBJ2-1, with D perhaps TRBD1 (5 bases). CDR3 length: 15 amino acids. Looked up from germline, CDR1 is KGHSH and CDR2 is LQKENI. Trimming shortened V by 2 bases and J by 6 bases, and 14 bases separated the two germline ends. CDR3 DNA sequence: TGTGCCAGCTCACCAGTATCTGGGGCCGGCAATGAGCAGTTCTTC. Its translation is CASSPVSGAGNEQFF.

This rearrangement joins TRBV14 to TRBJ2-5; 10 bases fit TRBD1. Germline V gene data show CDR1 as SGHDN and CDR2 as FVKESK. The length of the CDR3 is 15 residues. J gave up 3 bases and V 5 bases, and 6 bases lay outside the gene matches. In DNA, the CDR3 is TGTGCCAGCAGCTACTTCGGGACAGGGGAAGAGACCCAGTACTTC. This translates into CASSYFGTGEETQYF.

DNA for the CDR3: TGTGCCAGCAGTCACCCCGGGTCGGAGACCCAGTACTTC. Translating it yields CASSHPGSETQYF. The chain has TRBV28 and TRBJ2-5; D remains ambiguous. V was cut by 5 bases and J by 5 bases, with 12 bases left in between. CDR1 is MDHEN, CDR2 SYDVKM, per germline. This CDR3 comprises 13 residues.

The CDR3 DNA follows: TGTGCCAGCAGTTCCCCGACAGGGAACTATGGCTACACCTTC. Protein sequence: CASSSPTGNYGYTF. The chain joins TRBV27 to TRBJ1-2, with 7 bases matching TRBD1. The CDR3 sequence is 14 residues long. The ends lost 4 bases at V and 2 bases at J; junction bases unmatched: 4. The germline gives CDR1 MNHEY, CDR2 SMNVEV (reference sequence).